The 16 T cell receptor beta chains presented below share a single source sample, sequenced in a study of cytomegalovirus exposure and HLA in healthy donors. Primers for the PCR totalled 60 Vbeta and 13 Jbeta. The assay was immunoSEQ multiplex PCR, and TCRdb's table has in-frame clones only and misses some. The table shows about 220,000 clones, with 76% occurring only once. Sequencing was performed on PBMCs. These receptors came from a man aged 18 to 29 in good health and CMV-seronegative.

The chain is built from TRBV5-6 and TRBJ2-3, with 7 nucleotides matching TRBD2. After removal of 0 bases from V and 0 bases from J, the junction contained 4 bases not matched to a gene. The CDR3 is 16 residues long. Germline lookup yields CDR1 SGHDT and CDR2 YYEEEE. The CDR3 bases are TGTGCCAGCAGCTTGGGGCGGGAGACTAGCACAGATACGCAGTATTTT. It codes for CASSLGRETSTDTQYF.

The V and J genes are TRBV19 and TRBJ2-1; D ambiguous. V was cut by 1 base and J by 9 bases, with 10 bases left in between. The CDR3 consists of 13 residues. Germline assignment: CDR1 LNHDA and CDR2 SQIVND (reference sequence). The CDR3 protein is CASSIAPRSEQFF. Here the CDR3 DNA reads TGTGCCAGTAGTATAGCACCCCGCAGTGAGCAGTTCTTC.

This clone was seen only a few times. The J gene is TRBJ2-3, the V gene TRBV6-1; 7 bases are shared with TRBD1. Germline V lookup: CDR1 MNHNS, CDR2 SASEGT. The CDR3 is 15 residues long. The ends lost 0 bases at V and 0 bases at J; junction bases unmatched: 0. Here the CDR3 reads CASSEATGSTDTQYF. CDR3 nucleotide sequence: TGTGCCAGCAGTGAAGCGACAGGGAGCACAGATACGCAGTATTTT.

The genes are TRBV30 and TRBJ2-2, with a tentative D call TRBD1 (5 bases). The CDR3 has 14 residues. V lost 0 bases to trimming and J lost 5 bases, with 10 bases between them. From germline, CDR1 is GTSNPN and CDR2 SVGIG (reference sequence). CDR3: CAWSVGAVTGELFF. The CDR3 DNA reads as TGTGCCTGGAGTGTAGGGGCCGTTACCGGGGAGCTGTTTTTT.

The CDR3 sequence is CASSLVPGLWGEQYF. The CDR3 DNA is TGTGCCAGCAGCTTGGTACCAGGGCTCTGGGGCGAGCAGTACTTC. The genes are TRBV5-7 and TRBJ2-7, with TRBD1 as a possible D gene (5 bases). TRBV5-7 is treated as an ORF (open reading frame) with a function not yet certain. This CDR3 has 15 residues. V dropped 0 bases and J dropped 6 bases, with 16 bases sitting between them.

Turning to this clone: An end of the junction differs from the germline gene, which may be a read error. V is TRBV7-9 and J is TRBJ2-7; 7 bases are shared with TRBD2. Germline assignment: CDR1 SEHNR and CDR2 FQNEAQ (reference sequence). The CDR3 consists of 13 residues. The CDR3 spells CSSSLSLANEQYF. In nucleotides, the CDR3 is TGTTCCAGCAGCTTATCACTAGCGAACGAGCAGTACTTC.

DNA of the CDR3: TGCGCCAGCAGCCCGGGGGGTCGGGAGACCCAGTACTTC. This sequence encodes CASSPGGRETQYF. The V call is TRBV5-1, the J call TRBJ2-5; 7 bases match TRBD2. CDR1 is SGHRS and CDR2 is YFSETQ in the germline V gene. There are 13 residues in the CDR3. J gave up 5 bases and V 4 bases, and 5 bases lay outside the gene matches.

About this clone: At one end the junction does not follow the germline gene, possibly because of a read error. This sample includes further DNA sequences coding for the same CDR3. The chain couples TRBV14 to TRBJ1-2; no clear D. In germline, CDR1 is SGHDN, CDR2 FVKESK. This CDR3 comprises 15 residues. The CDR3 region is CASSQDRYANYGYTF. In DNA, the CDR3 is TGTGCCAGCAGCCAAGATCGGTACGCTAATTATGGCTACACCTTC.

As regards this clone: Germline and junction disagree at one end, which may indicate a read error. The same CDR3 is also encoded by other DNA sequences in this sample. The chain uses TRBV28 and TRBJ1-5, with TRBD1 as a possible D gene (5 bases). This CDR3 spans 15 amino acids. Germline lookup yields CDR1 MDHEN and CDR2 SYDVKM. In nucleotides, the CDR3 is TGTGCCAGCAGTGCGGGACTTTCTAGCAATCAGCCTCAGCATTTT. Translation gives CASSAGLSSNQPQHF.

This sequence joins TRBV4-1 and TRBJ2-7, with 11 bases identical to TRBD2. Germline CDR1 reads MGHRA; CDR2 reads YSYEKL. The CDR3 totals 17 residues. J lost 6 bases, V lost 4 bases, and 14 bases had no gene match. CDR3 in amino acids: CASSLGLAGPAGIEQYF. The CDR3 bases are TGCGCCAGCAGCCTAGGACTAGCGGGCCCTGCGGGGATCGAGCAGTACTTC.

The chain carries TRBV19 and TRBJ1-1; D not certain. Germline assignment: CDR1 LNHDA and CDR2 SQIVND (reference sequence). The CDR3 length is 15 residues. Trimming shortened V by 3 bases and J by 7 bases, and 18 bases separated the two germline ends. CDR3 sequence (DNA): TGTGCCAGTAGTATTGAGGGCACCCTAAGAGTTGAAGCTTTCTTT. Translating gives CASSIEGTLRVEAFF.

This clone has just a few counts. This rearrangement joins TRBV7-9 to TRBJ2-3; 9 bases are a match to TRBD2. V lost 5 bases to trimming and J lost 0 bases; unmatched junction nucleotides: 3. Germline loops: CDR1 SEHNR, CDR2 FQNEAQ (reference sequence). The CDR3 runs to 15 residues. CDR3 sequence: CASSAREGSTDTQYF. The CDR3 DNA is TGTGCCAGCAGCGCGCGGGAGGGAAGCACAGATACGCAGTATTTT.

The chain joins TRBV7-9 to TRBJ2-7; 8 bases agree with TRBD2. The CDR3 sequence is 15 residues long. CDR1 and CDR2 (germline): SEHNR, FQNEAQ (reference sequence). V shed 0 bases and J 3 bases; nucleotides not matched to a gene: 4. Here the CDR3 reads CASSLAGLGLYEQYF. DNA for the CDR3: TGTGCCAGCAGCTTAGCGGGACTAGGTCTCTACGAGCAGTACTTC.

The chain is built from TRBV27 and TRBJ2-7; TRBD1 might be the D (6 bases). The germline gives CDR1 MNHEY, CDR2 SMNVEV (reference sequence). Trimming pared 1 base from V and 3 bases from J, leaving 16 bases between. The CDR3 is 16 amino acids. Written as DNA, the CDR3 is TGTGCCAGCAGTTTATACAGGGCCCCCAAAGGCTACGAGCAGTACTTC. Translation: CASSLYRAPKGYEQYF.

The V call is TRBV21-1, the J call TRBJ1-2; the table gives TRBD1 as D, unverified against the DNA. TRBV21-1 is a pseudogene segment. CDR3 length: 15 amino acids. CDR3 DNA sequence: TGTGCCAGCAGCAAAGTGGAGACAGGGAACTATGGCTACACCTTC. The encoded protein is CASSKVETGNYGYTF.

V is TRBV28 and J is TRBJ2-1, with 9 bases identical to TRBD2. The CDR3 length is 17 residues. CDR1 and CDR2 (germline): MDHEN, SYDVKM. The V segment lost 3 bases and the J segment 4 bases; nucleotides outside the gene matches: 10. The CDR3 region is CASSFPPSGTPYNEQFF. As DNA, the CDR3 is TGTGCCAGCAGTTTCCCCCCTAGCGGGACCCCTTACAATGAGCAGTTCTTC.